Presented here are 7 T cell receptor beta chains from one specimen sequenced in a study of cytomegalovirus exposure and HLA in healthy donors. Researchers ran the PCR with 60 Vbeta and 13 Jbeta primers. Profiling relied on immunoSEQ multiplex PCR, and the TCRdb table lists in-frame clones only, not all of them. The sample table includes tens of thousands of clones. The sequencing sample was made of PBMCs. All receptors come from a man aged 35 to 55 in good health and CMV-seropositive.

The rearrangement links TRBV4-3 to TRBJ1-2; TRBD1 agrees at 7 bases. After removal of 3 bases from V and 5 bases from J, the junction contained 9 bases not matched to a gene. The CDR3 covers 15 residues. From germline, CDR1 is LGHNA and CDR2 YSLEER. CDR3 in DNA: TGCGCCAGCAGCCAGAACCCGGGACAGCCTTATGGCTACACCTTC. This encodes CASSQNPGQPYGYTF.

The CDR3 reads CSVALTSIYEQYF. CDR3 DNA: TGCAGCGTTGCCCTGACAAGTATCTACGAGCAGTACTTC. This sequence joins TRBV29-1 and TRBJ2-7; D uncertain. CDR1 is SQVTM, CDR2 ANQGSEA, per germline. V gave up 4 bases and J gave up 3 bases, with 13 bases separating them. CDR3 length: 13 amino acids.

The chain joins TRBV29-1 to TRBJ1-4; D remains unclear. Germline values: CDR1 SQVTM, CDR2 ANQGSEA. V was clipped by 5 bases and J by 0 bases, with 13 bases between them. There are 15 residues in the CDR3. CDR3 DNA sequence: TGCAGCGTTCGCCGGCAGACTGCAACTAATGAAAAACTGTTTTTT. Translating it yields CSVRRQTATNEKLFF. The full variable domain, in which reference TRBV29-1 and TRBJ1-4 provide the parts outside the CDR3, is SAVISQKPSRDICQRGTSLTIQCQVDSQVTMMFWYRQQPGQSLTLIATANQGSEATYESGFVIDKFPISRPNLTFSTLTVSNMSPEDSSIYLCSVRRQTATNEKLFFGSGTQLSVL.

The V and J genes are TRBV19 and TRBJ2-1; TRBD2 matches at 11 bases. After removal of 2 bases from V and 4 bases from J, the junction contained 4 bases not matched to a gene. The germline gives CDR1 LNHDA, CDR2 SQIVND (reference sequence). The CDR3 sequence is 16 residues long. This CDR3 reads CASSIIAGGPYNEQFF. The CDR3 nucleotides are TGTGCCAGTAGTATAATAGCGGGAGGGCCTTACAATGAGCAGTTCTTC.

The chain recombines TRBV7-8 with TRBJ2-7; D possibly corresponds to TRBD1 (5 bases). V gave up 5 bases and J gave up 4 bases, with 18 bases separating them. The CDR3 sequence is 15 residues long. Germline V CDR1 and CDR2: SGHVS, FQNEAQ. The DNA for the CDR3 is TGTGCCAGCAGCCAGATCGACAGAGAAGGTTACGAGCAGTACTTC. It translates to CASSQIDREGYEQYF. Full variable domain (missing parts from reference TRBV7-8 and TRBJ2-7): GAGVSQSPRYKVAKRGQDVALRCDPISGHVSLFWYQQALGQGPEFLTYFQNEAQLDKSGLPSDRFFAERPEGSVSTLKIQRTQQEDSAVYLCASSQIDREGYEQYFGPGTRLTVT.

This chain uses TRBV9 with TRBJ1-2, with 12 bases that match TRBD1. This CDR3 region has 15 residues. V shed 3 bases and J 8 bases; nucleotides not matched to a gene: 8. Germline CDR1 is SGDLS and CDR2 is YYNGEE. The CDR3 DNA sequence: TGTGCCAGCAGCGCGGGGACAGGGGGCGCGGAAGGCTACACCTTC. Its translation is CASSAGTGGAEGYTF.

The CDR3 protein is CASSQQSQEQYF. DNA of the CDR3: TGTGCCAGCTCTCAACAGTCGCAGGAGCAGTACTTC. J is TRBJ2-7 and V is TRBV18; D call uncertain. Germline V CDR1 and CDR2: KGHSH, LQKENI. CDR3 length equals 12 residues. V was trimmed by 6 bases and J by 7 bases, leaving 13 bases between them.